This T cell receptor beta chain originates from a study of T cells expressing NK-cell markers. The CDR3 extends over 17 amino acids. Germline V lookup: CDR1 SGHRS, CDR2 YFSETQ. TCRdb re-called the 5' RACE reads, yielding one record per CDR3 amino acid sequence without DNA. This sample's table has under 600,000 distinct CDR3 sequences. The V and J genes are TRBV5-1 and TRBJ2-1; TCRdb selects TRBD2, and the lack of DNA leaves this call unchecked. The receptor's source is a woman aged 45-59 years in good health. The specimen was blood T cells: a sorted CD56 or NKG2C T cell subset, CD4+ or CD8+ T cells, or bulk PBMC T cells (not recorded which). Here the CDR3 reads CASSLVAAGGPYNEQFF.